One and the same sample provided the 10 T cell receptor beta chains below, sequenced in a study of T cell repertoires in cytomegalovirus infection. From the reads, TCRdb called clonotypes with MiXCR, one entry per CDR3 protein. The sample yields approximately 1,000,000 distinct CDR3 sequences, approximately 31% seen once. No antigen is known for these receptors. The sequenced sample was cultured CD8+ T cells from PBMCs, obtained from culture after CMV antigen stimulation. The source of these receptors is a human donor in good health (CMV status not recorded). Some clones in this sample may be carry-over from other donors' samples.

This clonotype occurred a few times. V and J are TRBV6-5 and TRBJ1-1, with D perhaps matching TRBD1 (5 bases). From germline, CDR1 is MNHEY and CDR2 SVGAGI. Trimming stripped 6 bases from V and 5 bases from J, with 16 bases between. This CDR3 is built from 14 residues. CDR3: CASSDRGVRTEAFF. Written as DNA, the CDR3 is TGTGCCAGCAGCGACCGGGGGGTGAGGACTGAAGCTTTCTTT.

This chain joins TRBV7-2 and TRBJ1-1; D remains ambiguous. Trimming removed 1 base from V and 1 base from J, with 13 bases in between. The germline V gene encodes CDR1 SGHTA and CDR2 FQGNSA. The CDR3 covers 16 residues. The CDR3 spells CASSLVPVRTNTEAFF. The CDR3 nucleotides are TGTGCCAGCAGCTTAGTCCCGGTCAGGACGAACACTGAAGCTTTCTTT.

V is TRBV29-1 and J is TRBJ1-1; D uncertain. CDR3 length: 12 amino acids. Germline lookup yields CDR1 SQVTM and CDR2 ANQGSEA. The V end lost 6 bases, the J end lost 1 base, and 9 bases lay between the germline ends. In nucleotides, the CDR3 is TGCAGCGTCGAACAGCAGAACACTGAAGCTTTCTTT. Translation gives CSVEQQNTEAFF.

This clonotype was picked up a small number of times. This chain joins TRBV19 and TRBJ2-2; D gene uncertain. The ends were cut back, 3 bases at V and 2 bases at J, with 7 bases in the middle. CDR3 length equals 14 residues. The V gene's germline CDR1 is LNHDA and CDR2 SQIVND (reference sequence). CDR3 region: CASSITVNTGELFF. The CDR3 DNA sequence: TGTGCCAGTAGTATTACCGTAAACACCGGGGAGCTGTTTTTT.

The table lists this clonotype with a few counts. The genes are TRBV5-5 and TRBJ2-5; 12 nucleotides match TRBD2. Losses at the gene ends were 2 bases for V and 5 bases for J; bases not matched to a gene: 4. CDR1 is SGHKS and CDR2 is YYEKEE in the germline V gene (reference sequence). The CDR3 is 15 amino acids. In nucleotides, the CDR3 is TGTGCCAGCAGCTTCACTAGCGGGGGGAAGGAGACCCAGTACTTC. It yields the protein CASSFTSGGKETQYF.

This sequence joins TRBV7-9 and TRBJ2-1; maybe TRBD1 (6 bases). The CDR3 loop spans 15 amino acids. V dropped 4 bases and J dropped 3 bases, with 13 bases sitting between them. The germline CDR1 and CDR2 sequences are SEHNR and FQNEAQ (reference sequence). The CDR3 DNA reads as TGTGCCAGCAGCTCTGAGGGGGACCTCTACAATGAGCAGTTCTTC. This translates into CASSSEGDLYNEQFF.

The J gene is TRBJ1-1, the V gene TRBV28, with D maybe TRBD1 (5 bases). Trimming removed 5 bases from V and 3 bases from J, with 16 bases in between. The CDR3 has 15 amino acids. Germline V lookup: CDR1 MDHEN, CDR2 SYDVKM. The CDR3: CASSRLGRSYTEAFF. As DNA, the CDR3 is TGTGCCAGCAGTCGTTTGGGGCGCAGCTACACTGAAGCTTTCTTT.

Comment on this clonotype: One end of the junction does not line up with germline, which may come from a read error. This chain joins TRBV7-6 and TRBJ2-2; 9 bases map to TRBD1. The germline V gene has CDR1 SGHVS and CDR2 FNYEAQ. This CDR3 has 18 amino acids. The CDR3 DNA follows: TGTACCAGCAGCTTAGCTGTTATGGGACAGGGAAACACCGGGGAGCTGTTTTTT. Protein: CTSSLAVMGQGNTGELFF.

The chain links TRBV7-2 to TRBJ1-4; D call uncertain. CDR1 is SGHTA and CDR2 is FQGNSA in the germline V gene. Trimming took 5 bases from V and 8 from J, leaving 15 bases between them. This CDR3 is built from 14 residues. For the CDR3, the DNA is TGTGCCAGCAGCCCGGCGAGACCGCGAGAAAAACTGTTTTTT. Translation gives CASSPARPREKLFF.

The rearrangement links TRBV27 to TRBJ2-2; 10 bases agree with TRBD1. J was trimmed by 5 bases and V by 5 bases; bases with no gene match: 5. CDR3 length equals 15 residues. Per germline, CDR1 MNHEY and CDR2 SMNVEV (reference sequence). CDR3 DNA sequence: TGTGCCAGCAGTAGGACAGGGGGGCGGACCGGGGAGCTGTTTTTT. Amino acid sequence: CASSRTGGRTGELFF.